Listed below are T cell receptor beta chains from one sample, sequenced in a study of cytomegalovirus exposure and HLA in healthy donors. Clones were sequenced by immunoSEQ multiplex PCR, and TCRdb holds only the in-frame ones, with some missing. This repertoire shows roughly 100,000 clones, 70% found once; its top ten account for 9.5% to 13%. The sequenced sample was PBMCs. The receptor source for this set is a man aged 35 to 55 in good health and CMV-seropositive. Both conserved end residues are part of each CDR3. A D gene is named only where the DNA matches it firmly. A row's size may be missing; if present it is once, few, many or a size class.

D: -
J: TRBJ1-2
length: 14
size: once
V: TRBV6-1
CDR3: CASSTDRDTAGYTF
DNA: TGTGCCAGCAGCACCGACCGGGACACCGCTGGCTACACCTTC

D: -
J: TRBJ2-2
length: 15
size: few
V: TRBV9
CDR3: CASSPGTYNTGELFF
DNA: TGTGCCAGCAGCCCTGGGACTTATAACACCGGGGAGCTGTTTTTT

D: TRBD2
J: TRBJ2-3
length: 14
size: -
V: TRBV6-1
CDR3: CASRSAGAADTQYF
DNA: TGTGCCAGCAGATCAGCGGGAGCAGCAGATACGCAGTATTTT

D: -
J: TRBJ2-5
length: 10
size: -
V: TRBV5-3
CDR3: CARFQETQYF
DNA: TGTGCGAGGTTCCAAGAGACCCAGTACTTC

D: TRBD2
J: TRBJ2-7
length: 15
size: -
V: TRBV5-1
CDR3: CASSLSAGASYEQYF
DNA: TGCGCCAGCAGCTTGAGTGCGGGAGCCAGCTATGAGCAGTACTTC

D: TRBD2
J: TRBJ2-1
length: 14
size: -
V: TRBV27
CDR3: CASSFGSGSGEQFF
DNA: TGTGCCAGCAGTTTTGGTAGCGGGAGCGGTGAGCAGTTCTTC

D: TRBD1
J: TRBJ2-5
length: 14
size: -
V: TRBV18
CDR3: CASSLSGGQETQYF
DNA: TGTGCCAGCTCACTCTCAGGGGGCCAAGAGACCCAGTACTTC

D: TRBD2
J: TRBJ2-1
length: 16
size: few
V: TRBV10-3
CDR3: CAITGTSGSSYNEQFF
DNA: TGTGCCATCACCGGGACTAGCGGGAGCTCCTACAATGAGCAGTTCTTC

D: TRBD2
J: TRBJ2-1
length: 16
size: -
V: TRBV19
CDR3: CASRASGGSSYNEQFF
DNA: TGTGCCAGTAGAGCTAGCGGTGGGAGCTCCTACAATGAGCAGTTCTTC

D: TRBD1
J: TRBJ2-2
length: 16
size: -
V: TRBV18
CDR3: CASSPSGTVNTGELFF
DNA: TGTGCCAGCTCCCCTTCCGGGACAGTGAACACCGGGGAGCTGTTTTTT

D: -
J: TRBJ2-7
length: 17
size: -
V: TRBV5-6
CDR3: CASSFGGGTDLVGEQYF
DNA: TGTGCCAGCAGCTTCGGGGGTGGGACAGATCTTGTTGGGGAGCAGTACTTC

D: TRBD2
J: TRBJ2-5
length: 17
size: -
V: TRBV7-9
CDR3: CASSIIRLAGYVETQYF
DNA: TGTGCCAGCAGCATAATCAGGCTAGCGGGGTACGTTGAGACCCAGTACTTC